One TCR beta chain is described in this entry. Given a much more abundant clone one base away, this may be a read error. It is likely a read error, because the conserved phenylalanine at the end of the CDR3 is missing. The CDR3 runs to 14 residues. Germline V CDR1 and CDR2: MDHEN, SYDVKM. V gave up 6 bases and J gave up 3 bases; unmatched junction bases: 5. RNA fractions of 10%, 30% or 50% and about 18,000 to 1,000,000 sorted cells were the source of naive CD8 libraries. These data come from a study of molecular identifiers for immune sequencing clone quantification. TCRdb reanalysed the PCR reads using MiXCR and keeps one entry per CDR3 protein. The sample includes approximately 680,000 distinct CDR3 sequences, roughly 25% of them seen just once.

This receptor was identified in a human donor in good health. Some libraries in this study had Jurkat cell RNA spiked in. The genes are TRBV28 and TRBJ2-3; 8 bases align to TRBD1. Sequencing used naive CD8+ T cells from blood, with Jurkat cell RNA spiked in. The subset was: FACS-sorted CD8+CD4-CCR7+CD45RA+ naive T cells. The DNA of the CDR3 is TGTGCCAGCAGCCACAGGGGGTTAACAGATACGCAGTATCTT. As protein: CASSHRGLTDTQYL.